Shown below are 27 T cell receptor beta chains from a single sample sequenced in a study of shared clonotypes between healthy human individuals. Clones were sequenced by immunoSEQ multiplex PCR, and TCRdb holds only the in-frame ones, with some missing. The sample holds roughly 2.6 million clones, around 90% seen once. Sequencing was done on a sample of naive CD4+ T cells sorted from blood. Subset indicated: CD45RA+ positively selected. The receptor set was obtained from a man in his late teens or twenties in good health.

This chain links TRBV19 with TRBJ2-3, with D maybe TRBD1 (5 bases). From germline, CDR1 is LNHDA and CDR2 SQIVND (reference sequence). CDR3 length: 16 amino acids. V was clipped by 1 base and J by 3 bases, with 14 bases between them. The DNA for the CDR3 is TGTGCCAGTAGTATAGGGGCCAGGGTGGGGACAGATACGCAGTATTTT. Its protein is CASSIGARVGTDTQYF. The full variable domain, rest sourced from reference TRBV19 and TRBJ2-3, is DGGITQSPKYLFRKEGQNVTLSCEQNLNHDAMYWYRQDPGQGLRLIYYSQIVNDFQKGDIAEGYSVSREKKESFPLTVTSAQKNPTAFYLCASSIGARVGTDTQYFGPGTRLTVL.

The chain carries TRBV25-1 and TRBJ1-6, with a tentative D call TRBD1 (5 bases). CDR1 is MGHDK and CDR2 is SYGVNS in the germline V gene. Trimming took off 5 bases at V and 7 bases at J, with 12 bases between the two ends. The CDR3 is 14 residues long. DNA for the CDR3: TGTGCCAGCAGTCCCCCGGGGGGAAATTCACCCCTCCACTTT. It encodes CASSPPGGNSPLHF.

The chain recombines TRBV29-1 with TRBJ2-1; 13 bases align to TRBD2. V lost 6 bases, J lost 7 bases, and 9 bases stayed unmatched. The CDR3 runs 15 residues. Per germline, CDR1 SQVTM and CDR2 ANQGSEA. The CDR3 region is CSVSRLAGGGNEQFF. For the CDR3, the DNA is TGCAGCGTCTCCCGACTAGCGGGGGGCGGGAATGAGCAGTTCTTC.

Here the CDR3 DNA reads TGCGCCAGCACCTCCGAGGTTGCAGGCCAGGGGACCCAGTACTTC. This translates into CASTSEVAGQGTQYF. The chain combines TRBV5-1 with TRBJ2-5, with D tentatively TRBD1 (5 bases). This CDR3 contains 15 residues. The ends were cut back, 6 bases at V and 7 bases at J, with 22 bases in the middle. Germline CDR1 is SGHRS and CDR2 is YFSETQ.

The chain recombines TRBV19 with TRBJ2-3; maybe TRBD2 (6 bases). The CDR3 totals 12 residues. With 10 bases removed from V and 4 bases from J, the gap between germline ends came to 12 bases. CDR1 and CDR2 from the germline V gene are LNHDA and SQIVND (reference sequence). The CDR3 DNA is TGTGCCACCACCGGGAGCGCAGATACGCAGTATTTT. It yields the protein CATTGSADTQYF. The full variable domain, in which reference TRBV19 and TRBJ2-3 provide the parts outside the CDR3, is DGGITQSPKYLFRKEGQNVTLSCEQNLNHDAMYWYRQDPGQGLRLIYYSQIVNDFQKGDIAEGYSVSREKKESFPLTVTSAQKNPTAFYLCATTGSADTQYFGPGTRLTVL.

The chain is built from TRBV4-1 and TRBJ2-4; D may be TRBD1 (5 bases). Between the trimmed V and J ends, which lost 1 base and 6 bases, there was a span of 7 bases. The CDR3 loop spans 13 amino acids. Per the germline V gene, CDR1 is MGHRA and CDR2 is YSYEKL. CDR3 coding DNA: TGCGCCAGCAGCCAAGCCGACAGAAACATTCAGTACTTC. Encoded protein: CASSQADRNIQYF.

The chain uses TRBV30 and TRBJ2-7, with D hard to call. The V and J ends lost 2 bases and 0 bases respectively, with 8 bases between them. There are 13 residues in the CDR3. The germline V gene has CDR1 GTSNPN and CDR2 SVGIG (reference sequence). This CDR3 is CAWSLDSSYEQYF. CDR3 DNA sequence: TGTGCCTGGAGTCTAGATAGCTCCTACGAGCAGTACTTC.

The V gene is TRBV29-1, the J gene TRBJ1-2, with D possibly being TRBD1 (5 bases). Trimming removed 3 bases from V and 7 bases from J, with 12 bases in between. Germline CDR1 reads SQVTM; CDR2 reads ANQGSEA. The CDR3 is 12 amino acids. CDR3 sequence reads: CSVEWQGAGYTF. In nucleotides, the CDR3 is TGCAGCGTTGAGTGGCAGGGTGCTGGCTACACCTTC.

About this clone: Other DNA sequences from this sample encode an identical CDR3 as well. The chain carries TRBV5-1 and TRBJ2-7; 9 nucleotides match TRBD2. Trimming removed 0 bases from V and 7 bases from J; junction bases left unmatched: 2. The CDR3 covers 13 residues. Germline assignment: CDR1 SGHRS and CDR2 YFSETQ. CDR3 sequence: CASSLGGLAEQYF. The CDR3 DNA reads as TGCGCCAGCAGCTTGGGGGGACTAGCTGAGCAGTACTTC.

This chain connects TRBV7-8 to TRBJ2-6; tentatively, D is TRBD1 (5 bases). Germline V CDR1 and CDR2: SGHVS, FQNEAQ. The CDR3 extends over 16 amino acids. With 3 bases removed from V and 0 bases from J, the gap between germline ends came to 9 bases. In DNA form, the CDR3 reads TGTGCCAGCAGCTTCACGACAGCCTCTGGGGCCAACGTCCTGACTTTC. It yields the protein CASSFTTASGANVLTF.

V gene TRBV6-5 combines with J gene TRBJ1-5; no clear D. Germline V lookup: CDR1 MNHEY, CDR2 SVGAGI. V lost 6 bases, J lost 4 bases, and 10 bases lay in between. The CDR3 length is 13 residues. CDR3 DNA: TGTGCCAGCAGCCCGGGGTGGAATCAGCCCCAGCATTTT. Translation gives CASSPGWNQPQHF.

This clone was seen once. Other DNA sequences in this sample translate to the same CDR3. The chain links TRBV5-1 to TRBJ2-3, with 8 bases fitting TRBD2. The trim removed 1 base at V and 0 bases at J, leaving 4 bases unmatched. Germline V gives CDR1 SGHRS, CDR2 YFSETQ. The CDR3 has 16 amino acids. The CDR3 DNA follows: TGCGCCAGCAGCTTGCAACCTAGCGGGAGCACAGATACGCAGTATTTT. Its protein product is CASSLQPSGSTDTQYF.

The rearrangement uses TRBV30 and TRBJ1-3, with TRBD1 identical over 8 bases. With V trimmed by 2 bases and J by 3 bases, 3 bases remained unmatched. CDR3 size: 14 residues. The V gene's germline CDR1 is GTSNPN and CDR2 SVGIG (reference sequence). The CDR3 loop is CAWSSGGVGNTIYF. CDR3 coding DNA: TGTGCCTGGAGTTCAGGGGGCGTTGGAAACACCATATATTTT. Full variable domain (remainder filled in from reference TRBV30 and TRBJ1-3): SQTIHQWPATLVQPVGSPLSLECTVEGTSNPNLYWYRQAAGRGLQLLFYSVGIGQISSEVPQNLSASRPQDRQFILSSKKLLLSDSGFYLCAWSSGGVGNTIYFGEGSWLTVV.

The chain uses TRBV28 and TRBJ2-1; 7 bases are a match to TRBD1. The germline gives CDR1 MDHEN, CDR2 SYDVKM. There are 13 residues in the CDR3. The V and J ends lost 4 bases and 12 bases, in that order; junction bases with no gene match: 9. The CDR3 sequence is CASSSGQEWRQFF. The CDR3 DNA reads TGTGCCAGCAGTTCTGGACAGGAATGGCGGCAGTTCTTC. Together with reference TRBV28 and TRBJ2-1, the CDR3 gives the full variable domain: DVKVTQSSRYLVKRTGEKVFLECVQDMDHENMFWYRQDPGLGLRLIYFSYDVKMKEKGDIPEGYSVSREKKERFSLILESASTNQTSMYLCASSSGQEWRQFFGPGTRLTVL.

A note on this clone: This same CDR3 is encoded by further DNA sequences in the sample. The CDR3 region has the DNA TGCAGCGTCGGGACAGGACCCTACGAGCAGTACTTC. Translation gives CSVGTGPYEQYF. The chain employs TRBV29-1 and TRBJ2-7; 8 bases map to TRBD1. Per the germline V gene, CDR1 is SQVTM and CDR2 is ANQGSEA. The CDR3 is 12 amino acids. The ends lost 6 bases at V and 2 bases at J; junction bases unmatched: 3.

The rearrangement uses TRBV7-9 and TRBJ1-4; 10 bases map to TRBD1. The CDR3 runs 17 residues. Germline V gene data show CDR1 as SEHNR and CDR2 as FQNEAQ (reference sequence). Trimming took 1 base from V and 0 from J; bases not matched to a gene: 2. The CDR3 sequence: CASSLGDRGATNEKLFF. In DNA form, the CDR3 reads TGTGCCAGCAGCTTAGGGGACAGGGGTGCAACTAATGAAAAACTGTTTTTT. Combining the CDR3 with reference TRBV7-9 and TRBJ1-4 gives the whole variable domain DTGVSQNPRHKITKRGQNVTFRCDPISEHNRLYWYRQTLGQGPEFLTYFQNEAQLEKSRLLSDRFSAERPKGSFSTLEIQRTEQGDSAMYLCASSLGDRGATNEKLFFGSGTQLSVL.

This chain links TRBV7-9 with TRBJ2-3; 7 nucleotides agree with TRBD2. This CDR3 has 16 amino acids. Germline CDR1 SEHNR, CDR2 FQNEAQ (reference sequence). V dropped 5 bases and J dropped 1; count of bases not matched to a gene: 9. The CDR3 region has the DNA TGTGCCAGCAGCCCCAAAGCGGGATCGGGCACAGATACGCAGTATTTT. Translating it yields CASSPKAGSGTDTQYF.

A single count supports this clone. The rearrangement joins TRBV14 to TRBJ2-5, with TRBD2 matching 14 bases. The V gene's germline CDR1 is SGHDN and CDR2 FVKESK. The CDR3 extends over 20 amino acids. Trimming took 4 bases from V and 2 from J; bases not matched to a gene: 15. The CDR3 loop is CASSRFPGLAGEGGQETQYF. CDR3 DNA: TGTGCCAGCAGCCGTTTTCCGGGACTAGCGGGAGAAGGGGGGCAAGAGACCCAGTACTTC.

The chain uses TRBV5-6 and TRBJ2-2, with D unresolved. CDR3 length: 16 residues. Germline V gene data show CDR1 as SGHDT and CDR2 as YYEEEE. Trimming cost V 3 bases and J 5 bases, with 17 bases left between them. CDR3 sequence (DNA): TGTGCCAGCAGCTACATCTCGCTCCCCTCGACCGGGGAGCTGTTTTTT. Translated, it gives CASSYISLPSTGELFF.

The chain is built from TRBV18 and TRBJ1-1; possibly TRBD1 for D (6 bases). CDR1 and CDR2 from the germline V gene are KGHSH and LQKENI. The CDR3 runs 14 residues. The germline V and J ends were trimmed by 5 bases and 0 bases, with 10 bases remaining between them. The CDR3 here is CASSAGVVNTEAFF. The CDR3 bases are TGTGCCAGCTCAGCAGGGGTGGTGAACACTGAAGCTTTCTTT.

The V call is TRBV5-4, the J call TRBJ1-2; TRBD1 aligns across 9 bases. CDR1 and CDR2 from the germline V gene are SGHNT and YYREEE (reference sequence). Germline trimming cut 4 bases from V and 7 bases from J; bases unmatched to any gene: 8. CDR3 length: 14 amino acids. The CDR3 coding sequence is TGTGCCAGCAGCGTTACAGGGGGCGTTAGTGGCTACACCTTC. It translates to CASSVTGGVSGYTF.

The rearrangement uses TRBV19 and TRBJ1-1, with TRBD1 as a possible D gene (5 bases). The V gene's germline CDR1 is LNHDA and CDR2 SQIVND (reference sequence). This CDR3 has 14 residues. Trimming removed 4 bases at V and 1 base at J, with 10 bases between. The CDR3 region is CASSRGNANTEAFF. Here the CDR3 DNA reads TGTGCCAGTAGTAGGGGGAATGCGAACACTGAAGCTTTCTTT.

The chain couples TRBV27 to TRBJ1-3, with a possible D match to TRBD1 (6 bases). The CDR3 loop spans 16 amino acids. The V and J ends lost 6 bases and 0 bases respectively, with 15 bases between them. Germline CDR1 and CDR2: MNHEY and SMNVEV (reference sequence). CDR3 nucleotides: TGTGCCAGCAGCTCCGGGGACACCTGCTCTGGAAACACCATATATTTT. Translation: CASSSGDTCSGNTIYF.

The chain employs TRBV6-5 and TRBJ1-4; 7 nucleotides align to TRBD1. Germline V gives CDR1 MNHEY, CDR2 SVGAGI. J lost 7 bases, V lost 4 bases, and 9 bases had no gene match. CDR3 length: 15 amino acids. Here the CDR3 reads CASSSQGRGSEKLFF. DNA of the CDR3: TGTGCCAGCAGTTCCCAGGGCAGGGGGAGTGAAAAACTGTTTTTT.

The genes are TRBV7-8 and TRBJ2-5; the D gene is possibly TRBD1 (5 bases). The CDR3 totals 12 residues. Germline CDR1 and CDR2: SGHVS and FQNEAQ. Deletions cut 5 bases from V and 7 bases from J, with 11 bases between. CDR3 in amino acids: CASSGPGRTQYF. CDR3 bases: TGTGCCAGCAGCGGTCCAGGGCGGACCCAGTACTTC.

The rearrangement joins TRBV6-5 to TRBJ2-3, with TRBD1 matching 7 bases. J gave up 3 bases and V 6 bases, and 3 bases lay outside the gene matches. Germline V gene lookup returns CDR1 MNHEY and CDR2 SVGAGI. The CDR3 consists of 13 residues. The DNA of the CDR3 is TGTGCCAGCAGGGACAGGCCAACAGATACGCAGTATTTT. Amino acid sequence: CASRDRPTDTQYF.

The genes are TRBV2 and TRBJ2-3; maybe TRBD2 (5 bases). CDR1 is SNHLY and CDR2 is FYNNEI in the germline V gene. This CDR3 spans 13 amino acids. The ends were cut back, 4 bases at V and 3 bases at J, with 8 bases in the middle. The CDR3 loop is CASSGLWTDTQYF. CDR3 coding DNA: TGTGCCAGCAGTGGACTATGGACAGATACGCAGTATTTT.